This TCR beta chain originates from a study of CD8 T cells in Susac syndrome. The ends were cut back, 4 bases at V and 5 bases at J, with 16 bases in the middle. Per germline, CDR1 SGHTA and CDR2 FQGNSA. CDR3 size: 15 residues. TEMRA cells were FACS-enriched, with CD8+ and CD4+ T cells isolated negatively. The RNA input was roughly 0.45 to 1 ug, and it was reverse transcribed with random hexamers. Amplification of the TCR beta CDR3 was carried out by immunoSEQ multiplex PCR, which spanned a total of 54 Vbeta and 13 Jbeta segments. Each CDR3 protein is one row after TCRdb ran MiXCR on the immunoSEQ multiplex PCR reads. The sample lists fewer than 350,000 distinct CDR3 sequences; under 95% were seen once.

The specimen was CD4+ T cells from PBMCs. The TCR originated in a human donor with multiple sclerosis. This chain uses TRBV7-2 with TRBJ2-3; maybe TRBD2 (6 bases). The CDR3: CASSSRRDDVDTQYF. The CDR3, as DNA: TGTGCCAGCAGCTCTCGGCGGGATGACGTAGATACGCAGTATTTT.